One sample yielded the 13 T cell receptor beta chains listed below, sequenced in a study of T cells in Graves' hyperthyroidism and ophthalmopathy. RNA transcripts were the template for amplifying TCR beta CDR3 regions. The HTBI primer set drove a first-round RT-PCR of the TCR CDR3. TCRdb independently ran MiXCR on the multiplex PCR reads; one entry per CDR3 protein. The data show approximately 700,000 distinct CDR3 sequences, roughly 15% seen once. Sequencing was carried out using blood. The source is a man aged 18-30 years with Graves' hyperthyroidism.

The chain carries TRBV24-1 and TRBJ1-5; D not resolved. The CDR3 sequence is 17 residues long. Trimming removed 0 bases from V and 6 bases from J, with 17 bases in between. CDR1 is KGHDR and CDR2 is SFDVKD in the germline V gene. Here the CDR3 reads CATSDLWEEEITQPQHF. The CDR3 DNA reads as TGTGCCACCAGTGATTTGTGGGAAGAGGAGATCACTCAGCCCCAGCATTTT.

This clonotype was observed at least ten times. The V gene is TRBV28, the J gene TRBJ1-1, with unresolved D. This CDR3 has 14 residues. CDR1 and CDR2 from the germline V gene are MDHEN and SYDVKM. With 3 bases removed from V and 1 base from J, the gap between germline ends came to 9 bases. DNA of the CDR3: TGTGCCAGCAGTTTGCGGCTAGCGAACACTGAAGCTTTCTTT. Its translation: CASSLRLANTEAFF.

The V and J genes are TRBV30 and TRBJ2-5, with 10 nucleotides matching TRBD2. The germline V gene has CDR1 GTSNPN and CDR2 SVGIG (reference sequence). The CDR3 totals 14 residues. J was trimmed by 4 bases and V by 5 bases; bases with no gene match: 7. CDR3 protein: CAWARLAGVETQYF. The CDR3 nucleotides are TGTGCCTGGGCTAGGCTAGCGGGAGTAGAGACCCAGTACTTC.

There are a few counts of this clonotype. The V call is TRBV7-9, the J call TRBJ2-1, with D perhaps matching TRBD1 (6 bases). Between the trimmed V and J ends, which lost 8 bases and 4 bases, there was a span of 18 bases. The CDR3 contains 15 residues. Germline values: CDR1 SEHNR, CDR2 FQNEAQ (reference sequence). CDR3 nucleotide sequence: TGTGCCAGCGAATCGAGCAGGGGAAAATACAATGAGCAGTTCTTC. Amino acids: CASESSRGKYNEQFF. Combining the CDR3 with reference TRBV7-9 and TRBJ2-1 gives the whole variable domain DTGVSQNPRHKITKRGQNVTFRCDPISEHNRLYWYRQTLGQGPEFLTYFQNEAQLEKSRLLSDRFSAERPKGSFSTLEIQRTEQGDSAMYLCASESSRGKYNEQFFGPGTRLTVL.

V and J are TRBV28 and TRBJ2-7; 7 bases map to TRBD1. Germline CDR1 is MDHEN and CDR2 is SYDVKM. With V trimmed by 11 bases and J by 0 bases, 13 bases remained unmatched. The CDR3 sequence is 15 residues long. The CDR3 sequence: CACISATGPSYEQYF. CDR3 bases: TGTGCCTGCATCTCCGCGACAGGGCCCTCCTACGAGCAGTACTTC.

The table lists this clonotype with many counts. J is TRBJ2-1 and V is TRBV2; D tentatively fits TRBD1 or TRBD2 (5 bases each). Per the germline V gene, CDR1 is SNHLY and CDR2 is FYNNEI. The CDR3 extends over 14 amino acids. Between the trimmed V and J ends, which lost 6 bases and 6 bases, there was a span of 15 bases. Here the CDR3 DNA reads TGTGCCAGCAGACCTACAGGACTTGCCAATGAGCAGTTCTTC. Amino acid sequence: CASRPTGLANEQFF.

This clonotype occurred many times. This CDR3 is CASSRGGSVNNEQFF. DNA for the CDR3: TGTGCCAGCAGCCGCGGCGGGAGTGTCAACAATGAGCAGTTCTTC. The chain couples TRBV5-5 to TRBJ2-1; 7 bases line up with TRBD2. V lost 4 bases to trimming and J lost 5 bases; unmatched junction nucleotides: 9. Germline CDR1 and CDR2: SGHKS and YYEKEE (reference sequence). The CDR3 is 15 amino acids.

This clonotype was seen more than once but under ten times. This may come from a read error, since a much larger clone is one base off. The CDR3 DNA reads as TGTGCCAGCAGACCTACTAGCGGGAATGGGCAGTTCTTC. Translating gives CASRPTSGNGQFF. This sequence joins TRBV12-3 or TRBV12-4 and TRBJ2-1; 10 bases line up with TRBD2. The CDR3 runs to 13 residues.

On this clonotype: The junction departs from germline at one end; a sequencing error may be responsible. V and J are TRBV11-3 and TRBJ2-7, with 11 bases matching TRBD2. This CDR3 has 15 residues. CDR1 SGHNT and CDR2 YENEEA come from the germline V gene. Here the CDR3 DNA reads TGTGCCGGCAGCTACTTAGCGGGAGGGCCGTACGAGCAGTACTTC. Protein: CAGSYLAGGPYEQYF.

J is TRBJ2-7 and V is TRBV4-1; D gene uncertain. There are 16 residues in the CDR3. Germline CDR1 MGHRA, CDR2 YSYEKL. V dropped 0 bases and J dropped 2 bases, with 14 bases sitting between them. The chain's CDR3 is CASSQEAYTKTYEQYF. The CDR3 bases are TGCGCCAGCAGCCAAGAAGCCTACACCAAAACCTACGAGCAGTACTTC.

The V and J genes are TRBV7-9 and TRBJ2-2, with D perhaps assigned TRBD1 or TRBD2 (5 bases each). The germline gives CDR1 SEHNR, CDR2 FQNEAQ (reference sequence). V was trimmed by 5 bases and J by 6 bases, leaving 13 bases between them. CDR3 length equals 14 residues. CDR3 loop: CASSELGHSGELFF. In DNA, the CDR3 is TGTGCCAGCAGCGAACTAGGACACTCCGGGGAGCTGTTTTTT.

This clonotype turned up a few times. J is TRBJ2-1 and V is TRBV18; D perhaps matches TRBD1 (6 bases). V lost 1 base, J lost 7 bases, and 17 bases lay in between. Germline values: CDR1 KGHSH, CDR2 LQKENI. The CDR3 contains 16 residues. The CDR3 DNA sequence: TGTGCCAGCTCACCACGGGCCTTAGGACAGTCTAATGAGCAGTTCTTC. Translating gives CASSPRALGQSNEQFF.

This chain links TRBV20-1 with TRBJ2-7, with 9 bases identical to TRBD2. Per germline, CDR1 DFQATT and CDR2 SNEGSKA (reference sequence). This CDR3 has 16 amino acids. Trimming removed 0 bases from V and 4 bases from J; junction bases left unmatched: 10. CDR3 sequence (DNA): TGCAGTGCTAGAGATAGTGGCGGGAGGGCGGGTTACGAGCAGTACTTC. Translating it yields CSARDSGGRAGYEQYF.